Listed below are T cell receptor beta chains from one sample, sequenced in a study of CD8+CD57+ T cells in acquired aplastic anemia. MiXCR was run by TCRdb on the reads, yielding one entry per CDR3 protein. This table holds more than 200,000 distinct CDR3 sequences, around 50% found once. Sequencing used sorted CD4+, CD8+, or CD8+CD57+ T cells (not recorded which) from PBMCs. The origin of the receptors is a human donor with aplastic anemia. Each CDR3 is given with its conserved first and last residue. Fields, in order: clone size, J gene, D gene, V gene, CDR3 DNA, CDR3 protein. The D gene is left open where the match is weak. The size field is filled for only some rows; it gives once, few, many or a size class.

size: .; J: TRBJ2-7; D: .; V: TRBV24-1; DNA: TGTGCCACCAGTGAGGGGGCCTACGAGCAGTACTTC; CDR3: CATSEGAYEQYF
size: .; J: TRBJ2-6; D: TRBD2; V: TRBV3-1; DNA: TGTGCCAGCAGTCCCCATAGCGGGCGGTTAGCTGGGGCCAACGTCCTGACTTTC; CDR3: CASSPHSGRLAGANVLTF
size: .; J: TRBJ1-5; D: TRBD1; V: TRBV20-1; DNA: TGCAGTGCTAGGGGACAGGGGCTTGATCAGCCCCAGCATTTT; CDR3: CSARGQGLDQPQHF
size: many; J: TRBJ1-5; D: .; V: TRBV20-1; DNA: TGCAGTGCTAGCCCCAGGGTCGGTCAGCCCCAGCATTTT; CDR3: CSASPRVGQPQHF
size: .; J: TRBJ2-3; D: .; V: TRBV20-1; DNA: TGCAGTGCTAGAGTGTTGAGCACAGATACGCAGTATTTT; CDR3: CSARVLSTDTQYF
size: .; J: TRBJ1-3; D: .; V: TRBV7-2; DNA: TGTGCCAGCAGCCCTGGACTGGGAAACACCATATATTTT; CDR3: CASSPGLGNTIYF
size: .; J: TRBJ2-1; D: .; V: TRBV7-2; DNA: TGTGCCAGCAGCCTCACTGAGCTCCCTTTTAATGAGCAGTTCTTC; CDR3: CASSLTELPFNEQFF
size: many; J: TRBJ2-3; D: .; V: TRBV5-1; DNA: TGCGCCAGCAGGTTCCAGGGGGGGAACACAGATACGCAGTATTTT; CDR3: CASRFQGGNTDTQYF
size: many; J: TRBJ2-7; D: TRBD1; V: TRBV6-2/TRBV6-3; DNA: TGTGCCAGCAGTTACGGGGACAGAAGCTACGAGCAGTACTTC; CDR3: CASSYGDRSYEQYF
size: once; J: TRBJ2-1; D: .; V: TRBV15; DNA: TGTGCCACCAGCAGAAGGAACAGGGACTACAATGAGCAGTTCTTC; CDR3: CATSRRNRDYNEQFF
size: .; J: TRBJ2-7; D: .; V: TRBV15; DNA: TGTGCCACCAGCAGAGATGAGGGAAACTACGAGCAGTACTTC; CDR3: CATSRDEGNYEQYF
size: many; J: TRBJ1-5; D: TRBD1; V: TRBV7-8; DNA: TGTGCCAGCAGCTATCAGGGACAGGGCAATCAGCCCCAGCATTTT; CDR3: CASSYQGQGNQPQHF
size: .; J: TRBJ2-2; D: .; V: TRBV27; DNA: TGTGCCAGCAGTTTGGGGACATTGCCCACCGGGGAGCTGTTTTTT; CDR3: CASSLGTLPTGELFF
size: many; J: TRBJ1-5; D: .; V: TRBV19; DNA: TGTGCCAGTAGTATACCCGCTGGGCCCCAGCATTTT; CDR3: CASSIPAGPQHF
size: .; J: TRBJ2-3; D: TRBD2; V: TRBV10-3; DNA: TGTGCCAGCAAGTCTAGCGGGGCTGACAATACTAGCACAGATACGCAGTATTTT; CDR3: CASKSSGADNTSTDTQYF
size: .; J: TRBJ1-1; D: .; V: TRBV6-1; DNA: TGTGCCAGCAGTGAAGGGTCCGGGAACACTGAAGCTTTCTTT; CDR3: CASSEGSGNTEAFF
size: .; J: TRBJ1-5; D: .; V: TRBV5-1; DNA: TGCGCCAGCAGCTTGGGCGGGGGAAGTAGTCAGCCCCAGCATTTT; CDR3: CASSLGGGSSQPQHF
size: many; J: TRBJ2-7; D: TRBD1; V: TRBV11-2; DNA: TGTGCCAGCAGCCCCCAAGGGCAGGGGGAAGACTACGAGCAGTACTTC; CDR3: CASSPQGQGEDYEQYF
size: many; J: TRBJ1-2; D: .; V: TRBV19; DNA: TGTGCCAGTACTGTGGGGCCCAACTATGGCTACACCTTC; CDR3: CASTVGPNYGYTF
size: .; J: TRBJ1-6; D: .; V: TRBV7-9; DNA: TGCGCCAGCAATTACTCGGGGGGTCTCAATTCACCCCTCCACTTT; CDR3: CASNYSGGLNSPLHF
size: .; J: TRBJ1-5; D: .; V: TRBV19; DNA: TGTGCCAGTACCCTACTGGGGGCCAGATATAGCAATCAGCCCCAGCATTTT; CDR3: CASTLLGARYSNQPQHF
size: few; J: TRBJ2-4; D: .; V: TRBV12-3/TRBV12-4; DNA: TGTGCCAGCAGTTCCGGGACGGCCAAAAACATTCAGTACTTC; CDR3: CASSSGTAKNIQYF
size: .; J: TRBJ2-7; D: .; V: TRBV20-1; DNA: TGCAGTGCTTCCCAGGGGGGCGTCGAGCAGTACTTC; CDR3: CSASQGGVEQYF
size: .; J: TRBJ2-1; D: .; V: TRBV4-3; DNA: TGCGCCAGCAGCCTAGACCATGAGCAGTTCTTC; CDR3: CASSLDHEQFF
size: .; J: TRBJ1-1; D: .; V: TRBV6-5; DNA: TGTGCCAGCAGTAAGGACGTAGTGGGCACTGAAGCTTTCTTT; CDR3: CASSKDVVGTEAFF
size: few; J: TRBJ2-7; D: .; V: TRBV7-9; DNA: TGTGCCAGCAGCTTAGAAGGTTGGCGCCTCAGCTCCTACGAGCAGTACTTC; CDR3: CASSLEGWRLSSYEQYF
size: .; J: TRBJ2-1; D: .; V: TRBV24-1; DNA: TGTGCCACCAGCGATGGGACGGTAGATGAGCAGTTCTTC; CDR3: CATSDGTVDEQFF
size: once; J: TRBJ2-5; D: .; V: TRBV7-9; DNA: TGTGCCAGCAGGTATCTGACATACGGCGAGACCCAGTACTTC; CDR3: CASRYLTYGETQYF
size: once; J: TRBJ1-5; D: TRBD1; V: TRBV10-1; DNA: TGCGCCAGCAGTGCTAGCGGGACAGGGGGCTTCAATCAGCCCCAGCATTTT; CDR3: CASSASGTGGFNQPQHF
size: .; J: TRBJ1-1; D: .; V: TRBV10-3; DNA: TGTGCCACAGGGATAGGACGAGCTGAAGCTTCCTTT; CDR3: CATGIGRAEASF
size: .; J: TRBJ2-5; D: TRBD1; V: TRBV7-9; DNA: TGTGCCAGCAGCTTAGACCCGACAGGGGGGACCCAGTACTTC; CDR3: CASSLDPTGGTQYF
size: .; J: TRBJ2-6; D: TRBD2; V: TRBV7-9; DNA: TGTGCCAGCAGCTTAGGGGCTAGCGGCTCCTCTGGGGCCAACGTCCTGACTTTC; CDR3: CASSLGASGSSGANVLTF
size: many; J: TRBJ1-2; D: .; V: TRBV5-1; DNA: TGCGCCAGCAGCAATGGCAGGGACTATGGCTACACCTTC; CDR3: CASSNGRDYGYTF
size: .; J: TRBJ2-1; D: TRBD1; V: TRBV9; DNA: TGTGCCAGCAGCGATACAGGGGCAAGCTACAATGAGCAGTTCTTC; CDR3: CASSDTGASYNEQFF
size: many; J: TRBJ1-2; D: .; V: TRBV4-1; DNA: TGCGCCAGCAGCCAAGGACACGGAGACAACTATGGCTACACCTTC; CDR3: CASSQGHGDNYGYTF
size: many; J: TRBJ2-7; D: TRBD1; V: TRBV19; DNA: TGTGCCAGTAGTTCCTCCCGGGACAGGGGCCCCTACGAGCAGTACTTC; CDR3: CASSSSRDRGPYEQYF
size: few; J: TRBJ2-7; D: TRBD2; V: TRBV11-2; DNA: TGTGCCAGCAGCTTCGCGGGGGACTACGAGCAGTACTTC; CDR3: CASSFAGDYEQYF
size: .; J: TRBJ1-2; D: .; V: TRBV9; DNA: TGTGCCAGCAGCGTAGACCTCGGGAGCTATGGCTACACCTTC; CDR3: CASSVDLGSYGYTF
size: many; J: TRBJ1-6; D: .; V: TRBV7-9; DNA: TGTGCCAGCAGCTACCAGGGCGAAAATTCACCCCTCCACTTT; CDR3: CASSYQGENSPLHF
size: .; J: TRBJ1-6; D: .; V: TRBV10-2; DNA: TGCGCCAGCAAAGATTATAATTCACCCCTCCACTTT; CDR3: CASKDYNSPLHF
size: .; J: TRBJ2-5; D: TRBD1; V: TRBV7-6; DNA: TGTGCTAACAGGGGGTCCGGGGGCCAAGAGACCCAGTACTTC; CDR3: CANRGSGGQETQYF
size: many; J: TRBJ2-1; D: .; V: TRBV5-8; DNA: TGTGCCAGCAGCTTCCGGGGGTCGCATGAGCAGTTCTTC; CDR3: CASSFRGSHEQFF
size: once; J: TRBJ2-5; D: .; V: TRBV9; DNA: TGTGCCAGCAGCGTAGCTTGGGGAGAGACCCAGTACTTC; CDR3: CASSVAWGETQYF
size: .; J: TRBJ2-1; D: TRBD2; V: TRBV7-9; DNA: TGTGCCAGCAGCCCGGCCGGGACTAGCCAGAATGAGCAGTTCTTC; CDR3: CASSPAGTSQNEQFF
size: .; J: TRBJ2-7; D: TRBD1; V: TRBV7-6; DNA: TGTGCCAGCAGCCATCCGGGACAGTTCGACGAGCAGTACTTC; CDR3: CASSHPGQFDEQYF
size: .; J: TRBJ2-3; D: .; V: TRBV25-1; DNA: TGTGCCAGCGGGATGTTCAGCACAGATACGCAGTGTTTT; CDR3: CASGMFSTDTQCF
size: .; J: TRBJ1-2; D: .; V: TRBV7-9; DNA: TGTGCCAGCAGCTTACCACCTCGCAGGCTCGAGACCTATGGCTACACCTTC; CDR3: CASSLPPRRLETYGYTF
size: .; J: TRBJ2-7; D: .; V: TRBV7-9; DNA: TGCGCCAGCAGCTTTACAACCTCCTACGAGCAGTACTTC; CDR3: CASSFTTSYEQYF
size: .; J: TRBJ1-2; D: .; V: TRBV2; DNA: TGTGCCAGCAGTTCCGAGGGGATTAACTATGGCTACACCTTC; CDR3: CASSSEGINYGYTF
size: .; J: TRBJ1-6; D: .; V: TRBV2; DNA: TGTGCCAGCACCGAGGGGCATTCACCCCTCCACTTT; CDR3: CASTEGHSPLHF
size: .; J: TRBJ1-6; D: .; V: TRBV4-1; DNA: TGCGCCAGCAGCCAAGCAACAGGCCAAACTAATTCACCCCTCCACTTT; CDR3: CASSQATGQTNSPLHF
size: many; J: TRBJ2-2; D: TRBD2; V: TRBV6-1; DNA: TGTGCCACCCTAGAACAGGGACTAGCAACCGGGGAGCTGTTTTTT; CDR3: CATLEQGLATGELFF
size: .; J: TRBJ1-6; D: TRBD1; V: TRBV19; DNA: TGTGCCAGTAGTCAGGCAGGGGGAGATTTCGGCTATAATTCACCCCTCCACTTT; CDR3: CASSQAGGDFGYNSPLHF
size: many; J: TRBJ1-2; D: TRBD1; V: TRBV19; DNA: TGTGCCAGTAGCGCGACAGGGAGCTATGGCTACACCTTC; CDR3: CASSATGSYGYTF
size: .; J: TRBJ2-7; D: .; V: TRBV7-2; DNA: TGTGCCAGCAGCTCCTACATGGATGACGAGCAGTACTTC; CDR3: CASSSYMDDEQYF
size: .; J: TRBJ1-2; D: .; V: TRBV25-1; DNA: TGTGCCAGCAGCTTCAGGGGCCCGAACTATGGCTACACCTTC; CDR3: CASSFRGPNYGYTF
size: few; J: TRBJ2-5; D: .; V: TRBV15; DNA: TGTGCCACCAGCAGAGGGGGGGCCCAAGAGACCCAGTACTTC; CDR3: CATSRGGAQETQYF
size: many; J: TRBJ2-1; D: TRBD2; V: TRBV2; DNA: TGTGCCAGCAACACACTTCCGGGACTAGCGGGGAGCTCCTACAATGAGCAGTTCTTC; CDR3: CASNTLPGLAGSSYNEQFF
size: many; J: TRBJ1-5; D: .; V: TRBV25-1; DNA: TGTGCCAGCAGATCAGGGTGGGGCAATCAGCCCCAGCATTTT; CDR3: CASRSGWGNQPQHF
size: .; J: TRBJ1-6; D: .; V: TRBV2; DNA: TGTGCCAGCAGACCGGGACGGTGGTTTGAAACCCTCCACTTT; CDR3: CASRPGRWFETLHF